Listed here are 20 T cell receptor beta chains from one sample, sequenced in a study of cytomegalovirus exposure and HLA in healthy donors. The PCR made use of 60 Vbeta and 13 Jbeta primers. Sequencing used immunoSEQ multiplex PCR; TCRdb keeps in-frame clones, though not all of them. Among some 130,000 clones listed, over 70% were seen once. The sequencing sample was made of PBMCs. The source of these receptors is a young man in good health and CMV-seronegative.

The gene calls are TRBV30 and TRBJ2-3, with a tentative D call TRBD1 (5 bases). Trimming removed 6 bases at V and 2 bases at J, with 15 bases between. The CDR3 runs to 14 residues. Germline V lookup: CDR1 GTSNPN, CDR2 SVGIG (reference sequence). The CDR3 DNA is TGTGCCTGTCACAGGTTAAGGGCCACAGATACGCAGTATTTT. Translating gives CACHRLRATDTQYF.

A few counts support this clone. The genes are TRBV7-8 and TRBJ2-1, with 14 bases lining up with TRBD2. CDR3 length: 18 residues. Trimming at V came to 4 bases and at J to 1 base, leaving 6 bases not matched to a gene. Germline CDR1 is SGHVS and CDR2 is FQNEAQ. The CDR3 DNA is TGTGCCAGCAGCTCCGGAGGGACTAGCGGGAGATCCTACAATGAGCAGTTCTTC. Translated: CASSSGGTSGRSYNEQFF.

This sequence joins TRBV2 and TRBJ2-7; TRBD1 agrees at 7 bases. Germline CDR1 and CDR2: SNHLY and FYNNEI. The CDR3 spans 14 residues. V was clipped by 4 bases and J by 3 bases; unmatched bases: 6. CDR3 coding DNA: TGTGCCAGCAGTGCACAGGGGTCCCTCTACGAGCAGTACTTC. Translation gives CASSAQGSLYEQYF.

The genes are TRBV28 and TRBJ2-7; tentatively, D is TRBD2 (6 bases). Germline assignment: CDR1 MDHEN and CDR2 SYDVKM. The CDR3 has 13 amino acids. V lost 8 bases, J lost 3 bases, and 14 bases lay in between. The CDR3 protein is CASSFGLHYEQYF. The CDR3 bases are TGTGCCAGCTCTTTTGGACTACACTACGAGCAGTACTTC.

With respect to this clone: The junction differs from germline at one of its ends, possibly a read error. This chain joins TRBV7-9 and TRBJ2-1, with 8 nucleotides matching TRBD1. This CDR3 has 12 amino acids. In germline, CDR1 is SEHNR, CDR2 FQNEAQ (reference sequence). The CDR3 region has the DNA TGTGCCAGCAGCTTATTGGCCTCAGGGGGCCTCTTC. Translation gives CASSLLASGGLF. Variable domain in full (rest from reference TRBV7-9 and TRBJ2-1): DTGVSQNPRHKITKRGQNVTFRCDPISEHNRLYWYRQTLGQGPEFLTYFQNEAQLEKSRLLSDRFSAERPKGSFSTLEIQRTEQGDSAMYLCASSLLASGGLFGPGTRLTVL.

This chain uses TRBV5-4 with TRBJ2-7; 7 bases are shared with TRBD1. With 10 bases clipped from V and 2 bases from J, the junction kept 12 bases outside the gene matches. The CDR3 sequence is 14 residues long. Germline V lookup: CDR1 SGHNT, CDR2 YYREEE (reference sequence). CDR3 in DNA: TGTGCCTGCACCAGACAGGGTAACACCTACGAGCAGTACTTC. Translated: CACTRQGNTYEQYF. Supplemented by reference TRBV5-4 and TRBJ2-7, the full variable domain reads ETGVTQSPTHLIKTRGQQVTLRCSSQSGHNTVSWYQQALGQGPQFIFQYYREEENGRGNFPPRFSGLQFPNYSSELNVNALELDDSALYLCACTRQGNTYEQYFGPGTRLTVT.

This chain joins TRBV5-1 and TRBJ2-7, with D perhaps TRBD2 (7 bases). Germline-derived CDR1 and CDR2 are SGHRS and YFSETQ. The CDR3 totals 16 residues. Trimming cost V 0 bases and J 4 bases, with 17 bases left between them. The CDR3 reads CASSLEVRGAYYEQYF. Written as DNA, the CDR3 is TGCGCCAGCAGCTTGGAAGTTCGGGGGGCGTATTACGAGCAGTACTTC.

The rearrangement uses TRBV10-3 and TRBJ2-7; tentatively, D is TRBD2 (5 bases). The CDR3 length is 12 residues. V was clipped by 10 bases and J by 1 base, with 11 bases between them. Germline values: CDR1 ENHRY, CDR2 SYGVKD. The CDR3 reads CATTGLSYEQYF. The DNA for the CDR3 is TGTGCCACTACCGGACTTTCCTACGAGCAGTACTTC.

V usage is TRBV2 and J usage is TRBJ2-7; 11 bases agree with TRBD2. Germline V gene lookup returns CDR1 SNHLY and CDR2 FYNNEI. V lost 6 bases to trimming and J lost 6 bases; unmatched junction nucleotides: 10. The length of the CDR3 is 15 residues. The CDR3 DNA follows: TGTGCCAGCAGACTAGCGGGAGCTAGAGGGGGCGAGCAGTACTTC. This gives the protein CASRLAGARGGEQYF.

The chain is built from TRBV6-6 and TRBJ1-1; 7 positions agree with TRBD1. Germline V gives CDR1 MNHNY, CDR2 SVGAGI (reference sequence). This CDR3 region has 14 residues. Trimming at V came to 6 bases and at J to 5 bases, leaving 9 bases not matched to a gene. The chain's CDR3 is CASSSIQGRTEAFF. CDR3 in DNA: TGTGCCAGCAGCTCTATACAGGGGAGAACTGAAGCTTTCTTT.

J is TRBJ2-1 and V is TRBV9; 13 bases line up with TRBD2. CDR1 and CDR2 (germline): SGDLS, YYNGEE. Trimming took 4 bases from V and 2 from J; bases not matched to a gene: 6. This CDR3 is built from 17 residues. The CDR3 is CASSSPTSGRTYNEQFF. CDR3 nucleotides: TGTGCCAGCAGCTCCCCGACTAGCGGGAGGACCTACAATGAGCAGTTCTTC.

The chain joins TRBV6-5 to TRBJ2-7; 9 bases line up with TRBD1. CDR1 is MNHEY and CDR2 is SVGAGI in the germline V gene. This CDR3 has 14 residues. The junction had 9 bases not matched to a gene; V was cut back by 8 bases and J by 4 bases. CDR3 DNA sequence: TGTGCCAGCCGCCTGGGACAGGGAATATACGAGCAGTACTTC. Protein: CASRLGQGIYEQYF.

The gene calls are TRBV10-1 and TRBJ2-1; the D gene is possibly TRBD2 (6 bases). The CDR3 has 16 residues. Trimming pared 5 bases from V and 5 bases from J, leaving 19 bases between. CDR1 is WNHNN and CDR2 is SYGVQD in the germline V gene (reference sequence). The CDR3 loop is CASSRTVGTFHNEQFF. The CDR3 DNA is TGCGCCAGCAGTAGGACGGTCGGGACTTTCCACAATGAGCAGTTCTTC.

The chain carries TRBV28 and TRBJ1-1; D is perhaps TRBD1 (6 bases). Trimming removed 5 bases from V and 1 base from J, with 11 bases in between. CDR1 and CDR2 (germline): MDHEN, SYDVKM. This CDR3 is 14 amino acids long. CDR3 in amino acids: CASSKTGGNTEAFF. The CDR3 DNA follows: TGTGCCAGCAGTAAGACAGGAGGGAACACTGAAGCTTTCTTT.

This clone was observed once. V usage is TRBV30 and J usage is TRBJ2-1; TRBD2 is a possible D gene (5 bases). CDR1 and CDR2 from the germline V gene are GTSNPN and SVGIG (reference sequence). CDR3 size: 11 residues. CDR3 protein: CAAGTGSEQFF. In nucleotides, the CDR3 is TGTGCTGCTGGAACGGGGTCTGAGCAGTTCTTC.

This chain connects TRBV7-2 to TRBJ2-5; maybe TRBD2 (5 bases). V lost 6 bases, J lost 5 bases, and 16 bases lay in between. The length of the CDR3 is 14 residues. Looked up from germline, CDR1 is SGHTA and CDR2 is FQGNSA. The CDR3 coding sequence is TGTGCCAGCAGATGGGATCTCCCGGGGGAGACCCAGTACTTC. Amino acids: CASRWDLPGETQYF.

The chain recombines TRBV2 with TRBJ2-3; TRBD1 might be the D (6 bases). CDR3 length equals 14 residues. Between the trimmed V and J ends, which lost 2 bases and 5 bases, there was a span of 11 bases. Germline V gene data show CDR1 as SNHLY and CDR2 as FYNNEI. CDR3 amino acids: CASSEQQGVDTQYF. CDR3 DNA: TGTGCCAGCAGTGAACAACAGGGTGTAGATACGCAGTATTTT. Together with reference TRBV2 and TRBJ2-3, the CDR3 gives the full variable domain: EPEVTQTPSHQVTQMGQEVILRCVPISNHLYFYWYRQILGQKVEFLVSFYNNEISEKSEIFDDQFSVERPDGSNFTLKIRSTKLEDSAMYFCASSEQQGVDTQYFGPGTRLTVL.

The rearrangement uses TRBV5-1 and TRBJ2-5; tentative D call: TRBD1 (6 bases). The assigned J gene may be wrong: the sequence end matches TRBJ2-7 better. Germline V CDR1 and CDR2: SGHRS, YFSETQ. The CDR3 is made up of 13 amino acids. The CDR3 sequence: CASSSDSSYEQYF. The DNA of the CDR3 is TGCGCCAGCAGCTCGGACAGCTCCTACGAGCAGTACTTC.

This sequence joins TRBV18 and TRBJ1-1; TRBD1 might be the D (6 bases). In germline, CDR1 is KGHSH, CDR2 LQKENI. This CDR3 has 16 amino acids. Trimming left V 2 bases short and J 1 base short, with 14 bases between. In DNA, the CDR3 is TGTGCCAGCTCACCAAACCAGGGGAGGGGGAACACTGAAGCTTTCTTT. This codes for CASSPNQGRGNTEAFF.

The chain couples TRBV5-6 to TRBJ2-3; 8 nucleotides line up with TRBD2. The CDR3 runs to 15 residues. Germline CDR1 SGHDT, CDR2 YYEEEE. The ends lost 4 bases at V and 7 bases at J; junction bases unmatched: 11. The CDR3 sequence: CASSPTGGGGHTQYF. For the CDR3, the DNA is TGTGCCAGCAGCCCCACCGGGGGGGGAGGTCATACGCAGTATTTT.